This is a list of T cell receptor beta chains from one sample in a study of early T cells in non-severe SARS-CoV-2 infection. TCRdb processed the 5' RACE reads anew with MiXCR; each CDR3 protein has one entry. The data show about 47,000 distinct CDR3 sequences, roughly 11% seen once. Source material: whole blood. The receptors here all came from an adult who was a healthcare worker with PCR-confirmed SARS-CoV-2 infection or an uninfected control (not recorded which). Both conserved end residues are part of each CDR3. A clone size is listed for some rows: how often the clone was seen (once, few, many), or a class if it is expanded.

15	TRBV7-8	-	TRBJ1-6	CASSPEPGGGSPLHF
15	TRBV20-1	many	TRBJ2-7	CSAEPTESRLYEQYF
15	TRBV7-2	-	TRBJ2-5	CASSPQGGPQETQYF
15	TRBV6-1	few	TRBJ2-2	CASKKGQGVGGELFF
13	TRBV7-7	many	TRBJ2-5	CASSLAGPETQYF
16	TRBV18	many	TRBJ2-1	CASSPSKLATYNEQFF
17	TRBV15	medium-sized	TRBJ1-5	CATSSGGSRDSVQPQHF
15	TRBV12-3/TRBV12-4	many	TRBJ1-2	CASSSEAGRFYGYTF
16	TRBV20-1	many	TRBJ2-1	CSAREGLAGVSDEQFF
14	TRBV24-1	few	TRBJ2-6	CATSDLSGANVLTF
13	TRBV4-3	-	TRBJ1-5	CASSQFHNQPQHF
13	TRBV7-9	many	TRBJ2-1	CASSPMGGNEQFF
13	TRBV7-2	many	TRBJ2-7	CASSLGLIPEQYF
13	TRBV7-2	many	TRBJ1-4	CASSFVLEAELFF
15	TRBV7-9	few	TRBJ1-5	CASSSGTGYFQPQHF
13	TRBV6-5	few	TRBJ2-7	CASSRRTAYEQYF
13	TRBV28	few	TRBJ1-2	CASSLHLQGGYTF
15	TRBV6-6	many	TRBJ2-5	CASSLSGGAVETQYF
13	TRBV12-3/TRBV12-4	-	TRBJ1-1	CASSPTARTEAFF
15	TRBV11-2	many	TRBJ2-1	CASSPWRSSYNEQFF
13	TRBV7-3	many	TRBJ2-7	CASNARRVSEQYF
14	TRBV3-1	-	TRBJ1-1	CASNQGRPDTEAFF
14	TRBV6-5	few	TRBJ2-2	CASSYLGGAGELFF
20	TRBV7-6	many	TRBJ2-6	CASSLLAKREGLSGANVLTF
13	TRBV9	-	TRBJ2-7	CASSPRPSYEQYF
15	TRBV12-3/TRBV12-4	many	TRBJ1-2	CASTTTGAALYGYTF
15	TRBV11-1	many	TRBJ2-2	CASSPHPARTGELFF
14	TRBV2	few	TRBJ1-1	CASRVQGASTEAFF
14	TRBV12-3/TRBV12-4	few	TRBJ2-5	CASSRGGGPETQYF
15	TRBV5-1	many	TRBJ2-7	CASSTTGTGSNEQYF
14	TRBV3-1	few	TRBJ2-1	CASNSASGSNEQFF
14	TRBV24-1	many	TRBJ2-3	CATSEPRGLDTQYF
13	TRBV20-1	-	TRBJ2-1	CSLLAGVYNEQFF
14	TRBV6-2/TRBV6-3	many	TRBJ2-3	CASGLSSGTDTQYF
15	TRBV5-1	-	TRBJ2-5	CASSLVVLVEETQYF
14	TRBV19	many	TRBJ2-2	CASSGALGLGELFF
15	TRBV19	many	TRBJ2-3	CASSTQAGRGDTQYF
13	TRBV7-2	few	TRBJ2-1	CASSLGRLAEQFF
16	TRBV6-6	few	TRBJ2-3	CASSYGLSGRVNTQYF
13	TRBV12-3/TRBV12-4	many	TRBJ2-7	CASSFPPRREQYF
15	TRBV7-7	few	TRBJ2-5	CASAPLPGGQETQYF
15	TRBV3-1	few	TRBJ1-1	CASSPPGRTNSEAFF
16	TRBV27	-	TRBJ2-4	CASSLRGREGKNIQYF
14	TRBV12-3/TRBV12-4	many	TRBJ1-2	CASSLDLGVSGYTF
16	TRBV6-6	-	TRBJ2-7	CASSYSLGQGVYEQYF
14	TRBV7-2	many	TRBJ1-4	CASSLGTAQQKLFF
15	TRBV12-3/TRBV12-4	-	TRBJ2-1	CASSLARQSGGEQFF
14	TRBV20-1	-	TRBJ2-5	CSASRDGGIETQYF
14	TRBV5-1	few	TRBJ2-4	CASSGGGPKNIQYF
14	TRBV4-3	-	TRBJ1-2	CASSQQTGLYGYTF
13	TRBV27	many	TRBJ1-4	CASSFWFGEKLFF
14	TRBV10-3	-	TRBJ1-1	CAISTGQGGTEAFF